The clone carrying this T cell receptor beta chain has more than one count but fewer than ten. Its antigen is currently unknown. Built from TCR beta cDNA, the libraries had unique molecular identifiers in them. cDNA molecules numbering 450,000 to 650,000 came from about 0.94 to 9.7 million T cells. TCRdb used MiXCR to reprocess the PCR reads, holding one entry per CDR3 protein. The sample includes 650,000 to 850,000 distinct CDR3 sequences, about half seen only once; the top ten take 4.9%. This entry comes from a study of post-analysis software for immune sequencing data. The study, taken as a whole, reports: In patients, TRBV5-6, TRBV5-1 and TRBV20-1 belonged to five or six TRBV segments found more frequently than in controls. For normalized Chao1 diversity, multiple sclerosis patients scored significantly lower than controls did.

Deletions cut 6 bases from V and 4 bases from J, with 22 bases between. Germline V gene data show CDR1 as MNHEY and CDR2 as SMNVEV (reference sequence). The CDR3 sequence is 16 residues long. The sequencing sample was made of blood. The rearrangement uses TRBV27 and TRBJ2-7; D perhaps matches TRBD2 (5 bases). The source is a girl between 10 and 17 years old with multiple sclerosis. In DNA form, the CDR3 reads TGTGCCAGCAGAACTGGAGTTGGGGAGTCCCTGTACGAGCAGTACTTC. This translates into CASRTGVGESLYEQYF.